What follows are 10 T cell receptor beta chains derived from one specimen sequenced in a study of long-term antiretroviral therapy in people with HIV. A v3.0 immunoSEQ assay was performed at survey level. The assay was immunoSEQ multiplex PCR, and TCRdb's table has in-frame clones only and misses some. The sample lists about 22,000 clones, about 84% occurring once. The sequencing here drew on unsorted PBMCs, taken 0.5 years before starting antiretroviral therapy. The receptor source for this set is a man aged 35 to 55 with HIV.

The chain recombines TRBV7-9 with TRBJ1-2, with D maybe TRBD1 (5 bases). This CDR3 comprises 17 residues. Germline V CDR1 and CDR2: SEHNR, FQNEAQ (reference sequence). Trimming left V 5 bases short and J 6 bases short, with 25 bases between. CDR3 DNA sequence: TGTGCCAGCAGCCACCCCCGGGACCCCGGGCAAGGAGATGGCTACACCTTC. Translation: CASSHPRDPGQGDGYTF. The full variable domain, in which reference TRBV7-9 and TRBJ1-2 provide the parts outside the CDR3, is DTGVSQNPRHKITKRGQNVTFRCDPISEHNRLYWYRQTLGQGPEFLTYFQNEAQLEKSRLLSDRFSAERPKGSFSTLEIQRTEQGDSAMYLCASSHPRDPGQGDGYTFGSGTRLTVV.

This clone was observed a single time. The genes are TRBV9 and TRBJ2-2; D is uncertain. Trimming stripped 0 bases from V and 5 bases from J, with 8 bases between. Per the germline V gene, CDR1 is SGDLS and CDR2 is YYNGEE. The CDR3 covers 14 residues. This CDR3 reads CASSVEPETGELFF. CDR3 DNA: TGTGCCAGCAGCGTAGAGCCAGAAACCGGGGAGCTGTTTTTT.

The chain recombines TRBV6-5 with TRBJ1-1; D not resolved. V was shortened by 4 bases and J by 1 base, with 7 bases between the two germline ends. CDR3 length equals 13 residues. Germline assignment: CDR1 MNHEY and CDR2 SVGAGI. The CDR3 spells CASSFSGNTEAFF. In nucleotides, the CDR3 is TGTGCCAGCAGTTTCTCAGGGAACACTGAAGCTTTCTTT.

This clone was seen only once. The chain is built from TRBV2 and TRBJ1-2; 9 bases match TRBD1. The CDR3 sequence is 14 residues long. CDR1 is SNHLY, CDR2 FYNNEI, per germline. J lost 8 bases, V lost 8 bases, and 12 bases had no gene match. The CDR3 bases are TGTGCCAGCCGGGGGGGGACAGGGTCTGTCGGCTACACCTTC. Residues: CASRGGTGSVGYTF.

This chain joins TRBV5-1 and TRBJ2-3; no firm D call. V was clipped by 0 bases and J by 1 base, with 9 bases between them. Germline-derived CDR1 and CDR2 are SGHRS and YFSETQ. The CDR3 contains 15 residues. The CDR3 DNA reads TGCGCCAGCAGCTTGGTCGGTAGGGGCACAGATACGCAGTATTTT. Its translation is CASSLVGRGTDTQYF.

The CDR3 here is CASRRGNPNTEAFF. The DNA for the CDR3 is TGTGCCAGCAGGAGGGGGAACCCTAACACTGAAGCTTTCTTT. V and J are TRBV2 and TRBJ1-1; maybe TRBD1 (6 bases). CDR1 and CDR2 (germline): SNHLY, FYNNEI. This CDR3 spans 14 amino acids. V gave up 6 bases and J gave up 2 bases, with 13 bases separating them.

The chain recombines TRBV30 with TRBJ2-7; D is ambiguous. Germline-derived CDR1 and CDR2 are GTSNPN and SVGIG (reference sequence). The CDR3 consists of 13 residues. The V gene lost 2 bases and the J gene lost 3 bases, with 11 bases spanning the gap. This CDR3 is CAWSWEPRYEQYF. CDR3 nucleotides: TGTGCCTGGAGTTGGGAACCCCGCTACGAGCAGTACTTC. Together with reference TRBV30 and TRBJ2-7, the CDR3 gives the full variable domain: SQTIHQWPATLVQPVGSPLSLECTVEGTSNPNLYWYRQAAGRGLQLLFYSVGIGQISSEVPQNLSASRPQDRQFILSSKKLLLSDSGFYLCAWSWEPRYEQYFGPGTRLTVT.

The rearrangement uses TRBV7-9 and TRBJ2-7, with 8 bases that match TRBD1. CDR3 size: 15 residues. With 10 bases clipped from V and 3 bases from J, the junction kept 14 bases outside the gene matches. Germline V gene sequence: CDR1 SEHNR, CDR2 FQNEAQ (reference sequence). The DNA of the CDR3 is TGTGCCATCAGAGCGGACAGGGCGCCCGACTACGAGCAGTACTTC. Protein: CAIRADRAPDYEQYF. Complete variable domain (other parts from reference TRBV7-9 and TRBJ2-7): DTGVSQNPRHKITKRGQNVTFRCDPISEHNRLYWYRQTLGQGPEFLTYFQNEAQLEKSRLLSDRFSAERPKGSFSTLEIQRTEQGDSAMYLCAIRADRAPDYEQYFGPGTRLTVT.

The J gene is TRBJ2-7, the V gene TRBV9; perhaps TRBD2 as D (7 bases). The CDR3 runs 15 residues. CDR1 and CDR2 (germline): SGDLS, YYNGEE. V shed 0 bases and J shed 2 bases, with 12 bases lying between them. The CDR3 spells CASSVAGGPTYEQYF. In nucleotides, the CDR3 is TGTGCCAGCAGCGTAGCCGGGGGGCCCACCTACGAGCAGTACTTC.

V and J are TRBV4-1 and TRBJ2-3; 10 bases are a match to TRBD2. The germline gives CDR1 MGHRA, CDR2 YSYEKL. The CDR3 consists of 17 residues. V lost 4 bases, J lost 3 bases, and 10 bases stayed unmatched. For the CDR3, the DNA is TGCGCCAGCAGCCGAAGCGGGGGGGCCGCTTTGACAGATACGCAGTATTTT. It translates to CASSRSGGAALTDTQYF.